This T cell receptor (beta chain) was sequenced during a study of cytomegalovirus exposure and HLA in healthy donors. The PCR ran on 60 Vbeta and 13 Jbeta primers. Some clones are missing from TCRdb's copy, which holds only in-frame ones; the method was immunoSEQ multiplex PCR. This repertoire shows about 120,000 clones, 60% to 85% found once; its top ten account for roughly 2.5%. This clone has only a few counts. As yet, its antigen is unknown. Study-level results: From TCR beta sequences, most subjects' HLA-A and HLA-B alleles were reportedly predicted accurately. Common viral pathogens were later found to be apparently linked to several of the most significant clusters. In an earlier analysis, in 587 donors, most V segments appeared productive either ~90% or ~30% of the time.

Trimming left V 2 bases short and J 2 bases short, with 16 bases between. The CDR3 extends over 18 amino acids. CDR1 and CDR2 from the germline V gene are SGHVS and FQNEAQ. What was sequenced was PBMCs. This TCR was recovered from a woman aged 40 to 49 in good health and CMV-seropositive. V gene TRBV7-8 combines with J gene TRBJ1-6; D might be TRBD1 (5 bases). CDR3 DNA: TGTGCCAGCAGCTTATCAGGGTACAGTAGGACCTATAATTCACCCCTCCACTTT. Translating it yields CASSLSGYSRTYNSPLHF. Full variable domain (outside the CDR3, taken from reference TRBV7-8 and TRBJ1-6): GAGVSQSPRYKVAKRGQDVALRCDPISGHVSLFWYQQALGQGPEFLTYFQNEAQLDKSGLPSDRFFAERPEGSVSTLKIQRTQQEDSAVYLCASSLSGYSRTYNSPLHFGNGTRLTVT.